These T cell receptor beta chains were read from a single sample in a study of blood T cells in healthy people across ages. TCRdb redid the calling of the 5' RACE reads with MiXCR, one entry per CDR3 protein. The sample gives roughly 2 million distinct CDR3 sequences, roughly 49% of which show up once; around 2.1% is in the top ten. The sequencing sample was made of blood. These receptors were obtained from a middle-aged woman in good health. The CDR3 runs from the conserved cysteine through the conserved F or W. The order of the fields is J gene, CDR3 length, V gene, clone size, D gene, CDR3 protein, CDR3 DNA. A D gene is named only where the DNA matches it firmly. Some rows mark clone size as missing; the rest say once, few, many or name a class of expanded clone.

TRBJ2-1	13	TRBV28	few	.	CASRTNSYNEQFF	TGTGCCAGCAGGACGAACTCCTACAATGAGCAGTTCTTC
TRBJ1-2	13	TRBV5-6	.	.	CASSTRGTGGYTF	TGTGCCAGCAGCACGAGGGGGACCGGTGGCTACACCTTC
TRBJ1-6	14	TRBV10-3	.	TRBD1	CAINGQGADSPLHF	TGTGCCATCAACGGACAGGGGGCTGATTCACCCCTCCACTTT
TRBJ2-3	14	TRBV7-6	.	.	CASSVEAGLDTQYF	TGTGCCAGCAGCGTAGAGGCGGGGCTGGATACGCAGTATTTT
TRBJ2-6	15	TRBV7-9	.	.	CASSLEGGGANVLTF	TGTGCCAGCAGCCTAGAGGGCGGTGGGGCCAACGTCCTGACTTTC
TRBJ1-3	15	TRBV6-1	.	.	CASSEGGSSGNTIYF	TGTGCCAGCAGTGAAGGGGGCAGCTCTGGAAACACCATATATTTT
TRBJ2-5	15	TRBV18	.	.	CASSPDDDRGETQYF	TGTGCCAGCTCACCAGATGACGACAGAGGCGAGACCCAGTACTTC
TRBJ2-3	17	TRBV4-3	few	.	CASSPEPPPLVPDTQYF	TGCGCCAGCAGCCCGGAGCCACCCCCCCTAGTGCCAGATACGCAGTATTTT
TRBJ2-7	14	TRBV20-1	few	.	CSADRPRPPYEQYF	TGCAGCGCTGATCGACCCCGACCTCCTTACGAGCAGTACTTC
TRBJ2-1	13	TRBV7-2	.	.	CASSGSPYNEQFF	TGTGCCAGCAGCGGCTCCCCCTACAATGAGCAGTTCTTC
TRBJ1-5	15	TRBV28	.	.	CASSPPGYSNQPQHF	TGTGCCAGCAGTCCCCCAGGTTATAGCAATCAGCCCCAGCATTTT
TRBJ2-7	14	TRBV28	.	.	CASSLPGKSYEQYF	TGTGCCAGCAGTTTACCAGGGAAATCCTACGAGCAGTACTTC
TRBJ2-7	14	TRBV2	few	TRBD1	CASTLDRGQPEQYF	TGTGCCAGCACCCTAGACAGGGGGCAACCCGAGCAGTACTTC
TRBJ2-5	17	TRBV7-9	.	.	CASSLGQGGAFQETQYF	TGTGCCAGCAGCTTAGGACAAGGGGGAGCCTTCCAAGAGACCCAGTACTTC
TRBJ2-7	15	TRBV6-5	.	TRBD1	CASSYYSQGAYEQYF	TGTGCCAGCAGTTACTACTCACAGGGGGCCTACGAGCAGTACTTC
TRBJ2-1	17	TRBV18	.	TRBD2	CASSPSGTSGGFYEQFF	TGTGCCAGCTCACCATCGGGGACTAGCGGGGGCTTTTATGAGCAGTTCTTC
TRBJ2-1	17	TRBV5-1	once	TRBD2	CASSLGGSAGGHNEQFF	TGCGCCAGCAGCTTGGGGGGCTCCGCGGGGGGCCACAATGAGCAGTTCTTC
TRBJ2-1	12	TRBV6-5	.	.	CASSQQGRRQFF	TGTGCCAGCAGTCAGCAGGGGAGGCGGCAGTTCTTC
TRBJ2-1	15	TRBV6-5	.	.	CASSSWAREGDEQFF	TGTGCCAGCAGTTCTTGGGCCAGAGAGGGCGATGAGCAGTTCTTC